These T cell receptor beta chains were read from a single sample in a study of post-analysis software for immune sequencing data. TCRdb recomputed calls from the PCR reads with MiXCR, one row per CDR3 protein. The table has 450,000 to 700,000 distinct CDR3 sequences, roughly 45% seen once. Sequencing used blood. These TCRs come from a girl between 5 and 17 years old with multiple sclerosis. CDR3s include the opening cysteine and the closing phenylalanine or tryptophan.

J gene: TRBJ1-1
V gene: TRBV7-9
CDR3 protein: CASSRGTQLGVNTEAFF

J gene: TRBJ1-1
V gene: TRBV4-1
CDR3 protein: CASSQEPQWNTEAFF

J gene: TRBJ2-7
V gene: TRBV10-3
CDR3 protein: CAISVRLAGGEQYF

J gene: TRBJ1-1
V gene: TRBV20-1
CDR3 protein: CSARQGNTEAFF

J gene: TRBJ1-1
V gene: TRBV29-1
CDR3 protein: CSARDVTEAFF

J gene: TRBJ2-5
V gene: TRBV27
CDR3 protein: CASSLGGLAGGQETQYF

J gene: TRBJ2-1
V gene: TRBV29-1
CDR3 protein: CSVGGQIYNEQFF

J gene: TRBJ1-2
V gene: TRBV2
CDR3 protein: CASGTGNGGYTF

J gene: TRBJ2-4
V gene: TRBV7-2
CDR3 protein: CASSLGIDVDIQYF

J gene: TRBJ1-2
V gene: TRBV6-5
CDR3 protein: CASSYSTGGLIGGLGYTF

J gene: TRBJ2-1
V gene: TRBV24-1
CDR3 protein: CATSDFTTTGINEQFF

J gene: TRBJ2-5
V gene: TRBV2
CDR3 protein: CASLYSGRKGETQYF

J gene: TRBJ1-2
V gene: TRBV6-5
CDR3 protein: CASSPGTALGYGYTF

J gene: NA
V gene: TRBV7-2
CDR3 protein: CASSLVHSKSEQYF

J gene: TRBJ1-4
V gene: TRBV5-5
CDR3 protein: CASSLFTGATNEKLFF

J gene: TRBJ1-2
V gene: TRBV27
CDR3 protein: CASSSKPGQGAAYGYTF

J gene: TRBJ2-1
V gene: TRBV7-7
CDR3 protein: CASSLGSGPLNEQFF

J gene: TRBJ2-1
V gene: TRBV20-1
CDR3 protein: CSASKSYNEQFF

J gene: TRBJ1-2
V gene: TRBV4-1
CDR3 protein: CASARRFTHRGYGYTF

J gene: TRBJ2-1
V gene: TRBV20-1
CDR3 protein: CSARVVVGEQFF

J gene: TRBJ2-1
V gene: TRBV5-1
CDR3 protein: CASSFSGPAYNEQFF

J gene: NA
V gene: TRBV7-2
CDR3 protein: CASSLRLGGETQYF

J gene: TRBJ2-1
V gene: TRBV29-1
CDR3 protein: CSVEDLGEGSGIFNEQFF

J gene: TRBJ2-4
V gene: TRBV12-3/TRBV12-4
CDR3 protein: CASSLELLAKNIQYF

J gene: TRBJ2-6
V gene: TRBV6-1
CDR3 protein: CASSGGLAGGTTSGANVLTF

J gene: TRBJ1-2
V gene: TRBV5-1
CDR3 protein: CASSLGNQGGYTF

J gene: TRBJ2-5
V gene: TRBV11-3
CDR3 protein: CASSLEGLAGETQYF

J gene: TRBJ2-1
V gene: TRBV24-1
CDR3 protein: CATSGTSGSSYNEQFF

J gene: TRBJ1-2
V gene: TRBV14
CDR3 protein: CASSQRGAGANYGCTF

J gene: TRBJ2-3
V gene: TRBV13
CDR3 protein: CASSLGTGNTDTQYF

J gene: TRBJ2-3
V gene: TRBV12-3/TRBV12-4
CDR3 protein: CASTLGPAGARDTQYF

J gene: TRBJ2-4
V gene: TRBV5-1
CDR3 protein: CASSTQAGGRPEQYF